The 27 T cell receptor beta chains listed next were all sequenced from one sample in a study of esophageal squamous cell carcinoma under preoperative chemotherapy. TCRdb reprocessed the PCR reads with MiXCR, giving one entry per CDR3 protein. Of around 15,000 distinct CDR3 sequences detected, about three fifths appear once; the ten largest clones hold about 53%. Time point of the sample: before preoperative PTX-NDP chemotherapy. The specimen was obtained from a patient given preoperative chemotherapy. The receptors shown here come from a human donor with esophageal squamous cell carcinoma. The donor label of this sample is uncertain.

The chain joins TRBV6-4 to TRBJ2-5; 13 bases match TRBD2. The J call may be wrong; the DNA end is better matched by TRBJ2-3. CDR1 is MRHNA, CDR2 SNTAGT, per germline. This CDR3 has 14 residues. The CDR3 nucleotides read TGTGCCAGCAGCTCCGGGACTAGCGGGACCCCGCAGTATTTT. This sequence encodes CASSSGTSGTPQYF.

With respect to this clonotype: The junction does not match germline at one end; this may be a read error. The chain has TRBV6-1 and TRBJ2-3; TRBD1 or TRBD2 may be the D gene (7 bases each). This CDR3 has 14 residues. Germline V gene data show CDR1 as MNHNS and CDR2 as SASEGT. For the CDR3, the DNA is TGTGCGAGCAGTGGGGGGAGGGGGCAAGATACCCAGTATTTC. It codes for CASSGGRGQDTQYF.

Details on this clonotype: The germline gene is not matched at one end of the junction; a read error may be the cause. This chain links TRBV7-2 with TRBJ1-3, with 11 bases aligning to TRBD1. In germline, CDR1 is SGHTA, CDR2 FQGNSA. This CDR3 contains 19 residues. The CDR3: CASSLGGQGGGVSGNTIYF. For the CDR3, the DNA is TGTGCCAGCAGCTTGGGGGGACAGGGGGGGGGAGTGTCTGGAAATACCATATATTTT.

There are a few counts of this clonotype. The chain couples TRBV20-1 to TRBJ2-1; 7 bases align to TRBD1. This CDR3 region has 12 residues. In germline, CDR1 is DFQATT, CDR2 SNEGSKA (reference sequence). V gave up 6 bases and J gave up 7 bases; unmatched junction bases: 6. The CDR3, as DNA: TGCAGTGCAACCGGGACAGAAAATGAGCAGTTCTTC. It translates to CSATGTENEQFF.

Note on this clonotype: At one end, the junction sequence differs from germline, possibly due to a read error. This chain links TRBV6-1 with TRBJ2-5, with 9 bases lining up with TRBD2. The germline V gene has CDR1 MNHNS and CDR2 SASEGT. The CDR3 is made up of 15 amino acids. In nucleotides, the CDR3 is TGTGCCAGGGGGCGGGGGGGCGGGAGGGAAGATACCCAGTACTTT. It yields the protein CARGRGGGREDTQYF.

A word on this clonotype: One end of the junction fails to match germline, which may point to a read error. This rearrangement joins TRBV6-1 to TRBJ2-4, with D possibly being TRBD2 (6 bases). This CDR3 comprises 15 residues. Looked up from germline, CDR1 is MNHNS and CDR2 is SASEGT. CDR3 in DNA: TGTGCCAGCAGCTCGGGACTGTGGGGAGTTGAGACTCAGTACTTT. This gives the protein CASSSGLWGVETQYF.

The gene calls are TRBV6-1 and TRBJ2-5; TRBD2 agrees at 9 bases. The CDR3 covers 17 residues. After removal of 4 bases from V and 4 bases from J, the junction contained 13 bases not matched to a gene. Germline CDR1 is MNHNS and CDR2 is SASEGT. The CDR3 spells CASSAGGGGRGPETQYF. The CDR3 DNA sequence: TGTGCCAGCAGTGCGGGCGGGGGGGGGCGCGGCCCAGAGACCCAGTACTTC.

Written as DNA, the CDR3 is TGTGCCAGCAGTTACTCCGGGACTTTCCAAGAGACCCAGTTCTTC. It translates to CASSYSGTFQETQFF. J is TRBJ2-5 and V is TRBV6-5; a possible D gene is TRBD2 (6 bases). The better agreement between TRBJ2-1 and the DNA end casts doubt on the J call. Looked up from germline, CDR1 is MNHEY and CDR2 is SVGAGI. The CDR3 contains 15 residues.

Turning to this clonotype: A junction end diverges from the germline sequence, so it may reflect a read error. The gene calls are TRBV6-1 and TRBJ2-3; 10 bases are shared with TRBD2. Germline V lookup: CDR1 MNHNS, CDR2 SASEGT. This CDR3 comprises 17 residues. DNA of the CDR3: TGTGCCAGCAGTGCGAGCGGGGGGGGGCTCGGCCCAGATACGCAGTATTTC. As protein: CASSASGGGLGPDTQYF.

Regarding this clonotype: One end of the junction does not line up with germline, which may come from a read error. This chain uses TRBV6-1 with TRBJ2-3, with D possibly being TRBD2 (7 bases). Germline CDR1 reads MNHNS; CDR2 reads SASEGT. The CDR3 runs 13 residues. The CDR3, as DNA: TGTGCCAGGGGGGCGGGAGCTGCAAATACGCAGTATTTC. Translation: CARGAGAANTQYF.

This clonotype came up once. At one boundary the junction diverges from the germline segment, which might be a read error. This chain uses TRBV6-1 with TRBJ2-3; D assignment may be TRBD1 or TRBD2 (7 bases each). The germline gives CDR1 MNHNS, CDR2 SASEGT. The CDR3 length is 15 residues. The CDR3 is CARSDGGGGTETQYF. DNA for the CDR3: TGTGCCAGGAGTGATGGGGGGGGCGGGACAGAGACGCAGTATTTC.

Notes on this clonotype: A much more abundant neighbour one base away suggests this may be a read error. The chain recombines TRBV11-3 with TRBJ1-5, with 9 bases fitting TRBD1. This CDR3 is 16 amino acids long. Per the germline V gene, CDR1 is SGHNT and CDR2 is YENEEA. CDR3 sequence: CAISLHWGQGGQPQHF. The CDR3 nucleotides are TGTGCCATCAGCTTACATTGGGGACAGGGAGGTCAGCCCCAGCATTTT.

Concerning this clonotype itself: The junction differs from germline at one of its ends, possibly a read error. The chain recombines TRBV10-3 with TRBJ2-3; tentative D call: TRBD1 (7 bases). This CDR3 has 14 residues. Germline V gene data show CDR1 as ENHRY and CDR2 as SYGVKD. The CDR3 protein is CAGARGRDQDTQYF. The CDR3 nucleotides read TGTGCCGGGGCTAGGGGGCGGGACCAAGATACCCAGTACTTT.

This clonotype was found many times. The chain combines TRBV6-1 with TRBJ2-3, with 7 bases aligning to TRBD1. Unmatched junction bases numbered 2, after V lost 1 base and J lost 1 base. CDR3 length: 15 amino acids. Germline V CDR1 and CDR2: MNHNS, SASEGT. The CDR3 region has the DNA TGTGCCAGCAGTGAAGAAACAGGGGGCACAGATACGCAGTATTTT. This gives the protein CASSEETGGTDTQYF.

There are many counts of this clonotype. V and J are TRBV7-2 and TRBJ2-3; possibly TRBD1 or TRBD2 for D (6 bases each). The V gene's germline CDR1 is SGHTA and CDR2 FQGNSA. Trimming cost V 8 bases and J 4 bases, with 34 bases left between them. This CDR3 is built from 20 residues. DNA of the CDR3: TGTGCCAGCGGGACTGTAGGGGGGCGTGAGCGTTTCCTGGGCCCAGATACGCAGTATTTT. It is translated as CASGTVGGRERFLGPDTQYF.

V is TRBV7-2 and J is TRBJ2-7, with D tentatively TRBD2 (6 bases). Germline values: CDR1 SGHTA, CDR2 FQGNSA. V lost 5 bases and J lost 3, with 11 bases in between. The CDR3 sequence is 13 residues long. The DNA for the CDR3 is TGTGCCAGCAGCCTCGACGGGGGCTACGAGCAGTACTTC. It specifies CASSLDGGYEQYF.

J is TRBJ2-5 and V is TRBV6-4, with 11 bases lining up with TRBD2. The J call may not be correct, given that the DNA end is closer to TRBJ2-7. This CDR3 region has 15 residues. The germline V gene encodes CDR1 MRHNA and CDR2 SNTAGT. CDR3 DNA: TGTGCCAGCAGTCAATTTGGGACTAGCGGCTCCGAGCAGTACTTC. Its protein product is CASSQFGTSGSEQYF.

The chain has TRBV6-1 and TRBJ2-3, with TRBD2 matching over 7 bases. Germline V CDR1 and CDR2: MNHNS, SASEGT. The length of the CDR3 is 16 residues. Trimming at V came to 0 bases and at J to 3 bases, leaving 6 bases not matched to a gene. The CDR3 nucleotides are TGTGCCAGCAGTGAAGCGTTAGCTAGCGGTACAGATACGCAGTATTTT. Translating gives CASSEALASGTDTQYF.

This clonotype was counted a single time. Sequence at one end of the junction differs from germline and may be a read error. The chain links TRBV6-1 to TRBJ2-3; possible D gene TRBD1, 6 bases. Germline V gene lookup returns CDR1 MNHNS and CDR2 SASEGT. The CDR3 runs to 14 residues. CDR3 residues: CAGARLGDTNTQYF. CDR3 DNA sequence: TGTGCCGGCGCGAGGCTGGGGGACACAAATACGCAGTATTTC.

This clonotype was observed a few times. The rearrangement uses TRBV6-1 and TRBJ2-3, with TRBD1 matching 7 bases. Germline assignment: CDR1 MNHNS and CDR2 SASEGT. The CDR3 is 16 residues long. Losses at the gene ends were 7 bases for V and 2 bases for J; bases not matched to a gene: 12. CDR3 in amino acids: CASTRSWTGLTDTQYF. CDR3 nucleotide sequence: TGTGCCAGCACTAGATCATGGACAGGCCTCACAGATACGCAGTATTTT.

DNA of the CDR3: TGTGCCAGCAGCTTAGGACTGTTAGGGACAGATACGCAGTATTTT. Protein sequence: CASSLGLLGTDTQYF. V gene TRBV7-2 combines with J gene TRBJ2-3; D ambiguous. Trimming left V 1 base short and J 3 bases short, with 11 bases between. The CDR3 runs to 15 residues. Germline lookup yields CDR1 SGHTA and CDR2 FQGNSA.

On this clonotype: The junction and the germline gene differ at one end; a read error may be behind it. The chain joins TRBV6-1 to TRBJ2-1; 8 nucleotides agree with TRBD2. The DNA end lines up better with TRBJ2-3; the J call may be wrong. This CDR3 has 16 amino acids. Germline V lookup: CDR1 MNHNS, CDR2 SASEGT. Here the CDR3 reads CASAGNGGGDQDTQYF. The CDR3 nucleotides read TGTGCCAGCGCGGGCAACGGGGGGGGTGACCAAGATACCCAGTATTTT.

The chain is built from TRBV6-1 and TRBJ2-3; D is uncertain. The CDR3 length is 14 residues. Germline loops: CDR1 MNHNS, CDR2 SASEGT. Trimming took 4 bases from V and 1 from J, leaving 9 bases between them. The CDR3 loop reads CASSVESGTDTQYF. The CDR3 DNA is TGTGCCAGCAGTGTGGAGAGTGGCACAGATACGCAGTATTTT.

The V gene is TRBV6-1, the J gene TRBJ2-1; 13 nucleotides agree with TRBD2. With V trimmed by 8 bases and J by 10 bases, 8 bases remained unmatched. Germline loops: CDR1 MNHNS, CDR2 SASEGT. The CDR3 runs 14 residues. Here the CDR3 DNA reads TGTGCCAGCGGAACTAGCGGGGGGGCCGGGGAGCAGTTCTTC. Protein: CASGTSGGAGEQFF.

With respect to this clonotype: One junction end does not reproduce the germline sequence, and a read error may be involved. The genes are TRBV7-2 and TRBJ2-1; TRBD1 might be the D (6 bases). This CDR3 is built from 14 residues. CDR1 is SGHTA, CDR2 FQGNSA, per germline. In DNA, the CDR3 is TGTGCCAGCAGCCCCCCGGGACAATACAGTGAGCAGTTCTTC. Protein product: CASSPPGQYSEQFF.

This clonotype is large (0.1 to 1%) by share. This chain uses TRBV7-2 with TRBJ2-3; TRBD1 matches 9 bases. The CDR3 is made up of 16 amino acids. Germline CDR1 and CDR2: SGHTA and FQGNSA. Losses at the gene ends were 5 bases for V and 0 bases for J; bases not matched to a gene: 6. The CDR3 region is CASSARQGGSTDTQYF. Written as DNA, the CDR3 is TGTGCCAGCAGCGCACGACAGGGGGGGAGCACAGATACGCAGTATTTT.

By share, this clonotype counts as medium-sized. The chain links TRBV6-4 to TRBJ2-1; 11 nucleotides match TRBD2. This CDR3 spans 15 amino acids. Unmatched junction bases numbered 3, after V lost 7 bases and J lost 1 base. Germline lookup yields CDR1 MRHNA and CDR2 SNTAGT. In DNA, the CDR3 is TGTGCCAGCACGACTAGCGGGGATTCCTACAATGAGCAGTTCTTC. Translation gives CASTTSGDSYNEQFF.